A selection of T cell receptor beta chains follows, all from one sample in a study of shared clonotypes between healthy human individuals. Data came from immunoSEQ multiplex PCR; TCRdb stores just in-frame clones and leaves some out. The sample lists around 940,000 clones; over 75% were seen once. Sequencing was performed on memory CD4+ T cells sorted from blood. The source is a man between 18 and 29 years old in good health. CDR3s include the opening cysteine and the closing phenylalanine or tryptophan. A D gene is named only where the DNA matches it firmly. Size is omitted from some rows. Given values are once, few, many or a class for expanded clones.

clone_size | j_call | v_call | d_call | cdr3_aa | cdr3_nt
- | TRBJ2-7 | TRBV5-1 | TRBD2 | CASSTGTSEAYEQYF | TGCGCCAGCAGCACTGGGACTAGCGAGGCCTACGAGCAGTACTTC
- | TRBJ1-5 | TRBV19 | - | CASTPPQHF | TGTGCCAGTACCCCCCCCCAGCATTTT
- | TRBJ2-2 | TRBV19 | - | CASSITGVATGELFF | TGTGCCAGTAGTATTACGGGGGTCGCTACCGGGGAGCTGTTTTTT
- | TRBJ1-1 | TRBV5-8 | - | CASSLFQGGLFTEAFF | TGTGCCAGCAGCTTGTTTCAGGGAGGTTTGTTCACTGAAGCTTTCTTT
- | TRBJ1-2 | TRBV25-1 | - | CASRRGDNNYGYTF | TGTGCCAGCAGAAGGGGGGACAATAACTATGGCTACACCTTC
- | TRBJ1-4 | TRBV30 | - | CAGPLNSGAGEKLFF | TGTGCTGGGCCCTTAAATTCGGGGGCCGGGGAAAAACTGTTTTTT
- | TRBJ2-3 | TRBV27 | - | CASSLWFALMELRKTDTQYF | TGTGCCAGCAGTTTATGGTTCGCTCTAATGGAGTTGAGAAAGACAGATACGCAGTATTTT
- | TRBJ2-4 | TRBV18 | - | CASSTSDLSGAKNIQYF | TGTGCCAGCTCAACATCGGACCTTTCTGGGGCCAAAAACATTCAGTACTTC
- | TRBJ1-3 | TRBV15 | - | CATSREQGVVFSGNTIYF | TGTGCCACCAGCAGAGAACAGGGAGTGGTTTTCTCTGGAAACACCATATATTTT
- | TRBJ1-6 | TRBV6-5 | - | CASSYGYYNSPLHF | TGTGCCAGCAGTTATGGGTACTATAATTCACCCCTCCACTTT
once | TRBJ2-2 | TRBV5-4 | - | CASSLLQATGELFF | TGTGCCAGCAGCTTGTTACAAGCTACCGGGGAGCTGTTTTTT
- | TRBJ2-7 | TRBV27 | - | CASSLSPGFSKYEQYF | TGTGCCAGCAGTTTATCGCCCGGGTTCTCTAAATACGAGCAGTACTTC
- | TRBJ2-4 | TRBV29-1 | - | CSVEDRQLNIQYF | TGCAGCGTTGAAGATCGACAGCTAAACATTCAGTACTTC
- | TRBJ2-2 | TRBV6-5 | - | CASSFGTNTGELFF | TGTGCCAGCTCCTTCGGGACGAACACCGGGGAGCTGTTTTTT
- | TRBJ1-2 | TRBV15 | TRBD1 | CATSTGDVNYGYTF | TGTGCCACGTCTACAGGGGATGTTAACTATGGCTACACCTTC
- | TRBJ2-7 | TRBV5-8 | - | CASSILASGLIYYEQYF | TGTGCCAGCAGCATCCTTGCGTCCGGACTGATATACTACGAGCAGTACTTC
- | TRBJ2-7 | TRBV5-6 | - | CASSSLSRKSSYEQYF | TGTGCCAGCAGCTCCCTATCTAGAAAAAGCTCCTACGAGCAGTACTTC
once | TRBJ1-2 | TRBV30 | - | CAGRGANYGYTF | TGTGCCGGCCGGGGCGCTAACTATGGCTACACCTTC
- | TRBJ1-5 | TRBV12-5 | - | CASGLGPPEPQHF | TGTGCTAGTGGTTTGGGCCCCCCAGAGCCCCAGCATTTT
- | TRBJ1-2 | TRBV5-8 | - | CASSSGGRSYGYTF | TGTGCCAGCAGCTCCGGGGGGCGCAGCTATGGCTACACCTTC
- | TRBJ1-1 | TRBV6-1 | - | CASSLRGAEGAFF | TGTGCCAGCAGTCTCCGGGGGGCTGAAGGAGCTTTCTTT
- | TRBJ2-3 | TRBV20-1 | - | CSVKDAGTQYF | TGCAGTGTAAAGGACGCCGGTACGCAGTATTTT
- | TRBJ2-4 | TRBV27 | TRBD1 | CASSLRQGVNIQYF | TGTGCCAGCAGTTTAAGACAGGGGGTGAACATTCAGTACTTC
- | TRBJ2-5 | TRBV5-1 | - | CASSLAEGQETQYF | TGCGCCAGCAGCTTGGCCGAGGGTCAAGAGACCCAGTACTTC
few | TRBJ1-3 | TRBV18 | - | CASSPSGASGNTIYF | TGTGCCAGCTCGCCTTCCGGGGCCTCTGGAAACACCATATATTTT
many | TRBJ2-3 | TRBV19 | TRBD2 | CASSASGRDTDTQYF | TGTGCCAGTAGTGCGAGCGGGAGAGATACAGATACGCAGTATTTT
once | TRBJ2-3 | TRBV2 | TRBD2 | CASSTGTSITTDTQYF | TGTGCCAGCAGTACCGGGACTAGCATCACCACAGATACGCAGTATTTT
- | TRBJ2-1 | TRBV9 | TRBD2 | CASSFSGGSYNEQFF | TGTGCCAGCAGCTTTAGCGGGGGGTCCTACAATGAGCAGTTCTTC
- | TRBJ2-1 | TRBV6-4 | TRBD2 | CASKADGLAGTQQFF | TGTGCCAGCAAGGCGGATGGACTAGCGGGGACTCAGCAGTTCTTC
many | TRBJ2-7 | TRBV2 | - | CASSDPWSSYEQYF | TGTGCCAGCAGTGACCCCTGGAGCTCCTACGAGCAGTACTTC
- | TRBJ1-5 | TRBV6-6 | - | CASSYSMSTDQPQHF | TGTGCCAGCAGTTACTCGATGTCGACGGATCAGCCCCAGCATTTT
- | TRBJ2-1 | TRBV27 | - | CASSSRTSSYNEQFF | TGTGCCAGCAGTTCCCGGACAAGCTCCTACAATGAGCAGTTCTTC
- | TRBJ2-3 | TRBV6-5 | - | CASRRHGTDTQYF | TGTGCCAGCAGAAGACACGGCACAGATACGCAGTATTTT